This passage covers 6 T cell receptor beta chains from one sample sequenced in a study of T-cell memory formation after mild COVID-19. TCRdb called the 5' RACE reads again in MiXCR, with one record for every CDR3 protein. The sample gives roughly 340,000 distinct CDR3 sequences, about 20% of which show up once; roughly 21% is in the top ten. Sequenced input: PBMCs or a T cell subset sorted from them (not recorded which). The receptors originated from a man aged 18 to 29 who had mild COVID-19 (a few samples of this study predate the infection). Cell type and time point are not known.

This clonotype was recorded a few times. This rearrangement joins TRBV5-1 to TRBJ1-1, with D possibly being TRBD1 (5 bases). CDR1 is SGHRS, CDR2 YFSETQ, per germline. The length of the CDR3 is 15 residues. V lost 5 bases and J lost 1, with 15 bases in between. The CDR3 coding sequence is TGCGCCAGCAGTATGGGGGGAGCTTGGAACACTGAAGCTTTCTTT. This encodes CASSMGGAWNTEAFF. Drawing the rest from reference TRBV5-1 and TRBJ1-1, the complete variable domain is KAGVTQTPRYLIKTRGQQVTLSCSPISGHRSVSWYQQTPGQGLQFLFEYFSETQRNKGNFPGRFSGRQFSNSRSEMNVSTLELGDSALYLCASSMGGAWNTEAFFGQGTRLTVV.

The chain combines TRBV19 with TRBJ2-2; maybe TRBD1 (6 bases). V was trimmed by 2 bases and J by 6 bases, leaving 13 bases between them. CDR1 LNHDA and CDR2 SQIVND come from the germline V gene (reference sequence). The CDR3 spans 15 residues. The CDR3: CASSIFGRGPGELFF. In DNA form, the CDR3 reads TGTGCCAGTAGTATATTTGGCAGGGGCCCCGGGGAGCTGTTTTTT. The entire variable domain, with the rest obtained from reference TRBV19 and TRBJ2-2, is as follows: DGGITQSPKYLFRKEGQNVTLSCEQNLNHDAMYWYRQDPGQGLRLIYYSQIVNDFQKGDIAEGYSVSREKKESFPLTVTSAQKNPTAFYLCASSIFGRGPGELFFGEGSRLTVL.

The V and J genes are TRBV18 and TRBJ2-1; D remains ambiguous. This CDR3 has 13 amino acids. In germline, CDR1 is KGHSH, CDR2 LQKENI. V was cut by 3 bases and J by 8 bases, with 11 bases left in between. CDR3 in DNA: TGTGCCAGCTCACCTAACTATGAATATGAGCAGTTCTTC. Residues: CASSPNYEYEQFF.

The sample holds a few counts of this clonotype. This chain links TRBV29-1 with TRBJ1-1, with D perhaps matching TRBD1 (6 bases). The CDR3 length is 12 residues. Germline V CDR1 and CDR2: SQVTM, ANQGSEA. Trimming shortened V by 2 bases and J by 8 bases, and 12 bases separated the two germline ends. The CDR3 here is CSVERQGLEAFF. As DNA, the CDR3 is TGCAGCGTTGAAAGGCAGGGGCTCGAAGCTTTCTTT.

The rearrangement uses TRBV6-1 and TRBJ1-4; D gene unclear. The V gene's germline CDR1 is MNHNS and CDR2 SASEGT. The CDR3 sequence is 12 residues long. Trimming shortened V by 2 bases and J by 8 bases, and 6 bases separated the two germline ends. The CDR3 bases are TGTGCCAGCAGTGAACCGCGGGAAAAACTGTTTTTT. Its translation is CASSEPREKLFF.

This chain joins TRBV28 and TRBJ1-2; the D is unclear. There are 11 residues in the CDR3. With 7 bases removed from V and 4 bases from J, the gap between germline ends came to 7 bases. Germline CDR1 MDHEN, CDR2 SYDVKM. This CDR3 reads CASNGFYGYTF. CDR3 sequence (DNA): TGTGCCAGCAATGGGTTCTATGGCTACACCTTC.